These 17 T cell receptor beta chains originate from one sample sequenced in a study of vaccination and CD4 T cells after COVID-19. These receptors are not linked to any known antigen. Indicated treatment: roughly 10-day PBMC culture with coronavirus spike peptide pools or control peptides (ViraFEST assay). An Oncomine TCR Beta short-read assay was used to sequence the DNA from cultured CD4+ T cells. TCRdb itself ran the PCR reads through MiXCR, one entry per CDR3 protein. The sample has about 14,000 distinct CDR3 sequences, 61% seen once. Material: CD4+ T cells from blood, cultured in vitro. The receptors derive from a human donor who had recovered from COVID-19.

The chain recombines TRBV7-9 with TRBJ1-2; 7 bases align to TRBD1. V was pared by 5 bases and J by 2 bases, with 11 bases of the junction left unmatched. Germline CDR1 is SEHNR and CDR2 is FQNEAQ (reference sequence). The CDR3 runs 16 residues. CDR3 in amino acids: CASSLVQTGTNYGYTF. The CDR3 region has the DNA TGTGCCAGCAGCCTAGTTCAGACAGGGACAAACTATGGCTACACCTTC.

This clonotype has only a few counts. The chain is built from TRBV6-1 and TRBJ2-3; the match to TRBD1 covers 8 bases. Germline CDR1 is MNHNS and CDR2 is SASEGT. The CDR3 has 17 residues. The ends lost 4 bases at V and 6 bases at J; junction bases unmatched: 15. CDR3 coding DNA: TGTGCCAGCAGTGGGTCGGCCAGGGGGCTTAGATTTGATACGCAGTATTTT. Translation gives CASSGSARGLRFDTQYF.

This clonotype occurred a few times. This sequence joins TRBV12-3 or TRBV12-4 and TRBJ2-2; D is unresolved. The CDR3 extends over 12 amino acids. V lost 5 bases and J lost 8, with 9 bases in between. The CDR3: CASSTLGGELFF. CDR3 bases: TGTGCCAGCAGTACCCTGGGGGGGGAGCTGTTTTTT.

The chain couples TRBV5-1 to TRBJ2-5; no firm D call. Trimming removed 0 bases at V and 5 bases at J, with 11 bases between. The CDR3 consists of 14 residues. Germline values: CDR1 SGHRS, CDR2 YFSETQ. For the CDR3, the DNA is TGCGCCAGCAGCTTGGGGGGATTAGGGGAGACCCAGTACTTC. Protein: CASSLGGLGETQYF.

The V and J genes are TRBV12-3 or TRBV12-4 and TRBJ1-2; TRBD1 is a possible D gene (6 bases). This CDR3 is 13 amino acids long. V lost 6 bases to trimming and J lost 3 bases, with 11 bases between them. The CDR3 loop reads CASSPTGYYGYTF. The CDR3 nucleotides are TGTGCCAGCAGCCCAACAGGGTACTATGGCTACACCTTC.

The CDR3 spells CSAPRPAVNTEAFF. The DNA of the CDR3 is TGCAGTGCCCCACGGCCCGCCGTGAACACTGAAGCTTTCTTT. The chain carries TRBV20-1 and TRBJ1-1, with D unresolved. The CDR3 covers 14 residues. Germline V CDR1 and CDR2: DFQATT, SNEGSKA (reference sequence). The V end lost 6 bases, the J end lost 0 bases, and 14 bases lay between the germline ends.

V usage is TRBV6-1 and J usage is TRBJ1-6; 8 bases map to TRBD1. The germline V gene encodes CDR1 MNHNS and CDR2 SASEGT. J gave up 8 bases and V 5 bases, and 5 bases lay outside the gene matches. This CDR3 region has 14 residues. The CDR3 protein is CASSLDRADSPLHF. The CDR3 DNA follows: TGTGCCAGCAGTCTGGACAGGGCCGATTCACCCCTCCACTTT.

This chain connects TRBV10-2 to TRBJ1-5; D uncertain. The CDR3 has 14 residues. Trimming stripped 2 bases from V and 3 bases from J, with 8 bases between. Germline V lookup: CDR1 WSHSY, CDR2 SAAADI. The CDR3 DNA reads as TGCGCCAGCAGTGAGGGGGTCAACAATCAGCCCCAGCATTTT. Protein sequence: CASSEGVNNQPQHF.

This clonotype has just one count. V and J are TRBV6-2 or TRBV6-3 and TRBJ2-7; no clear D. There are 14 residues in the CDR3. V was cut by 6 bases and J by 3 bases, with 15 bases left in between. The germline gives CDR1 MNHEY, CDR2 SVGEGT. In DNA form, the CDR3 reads TGTGCCAGCAGCCCAAATGACCGACGCTACGAGCAGTACTTC. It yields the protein CASSPNDRRYEQYF.

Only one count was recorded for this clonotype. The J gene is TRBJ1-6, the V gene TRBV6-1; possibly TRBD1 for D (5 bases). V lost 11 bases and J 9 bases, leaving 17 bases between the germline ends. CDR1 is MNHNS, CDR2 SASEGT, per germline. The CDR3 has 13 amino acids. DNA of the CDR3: TGTGCCCCGCTGGGGGAGAGGCGTTCACCCCTCCACTTT. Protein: CAPLGERRSPLHF.

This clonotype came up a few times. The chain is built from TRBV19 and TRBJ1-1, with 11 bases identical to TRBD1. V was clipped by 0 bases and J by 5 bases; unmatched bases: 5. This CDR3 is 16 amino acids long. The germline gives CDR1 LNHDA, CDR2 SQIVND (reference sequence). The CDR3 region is CASSIDPGQGGTEAFF. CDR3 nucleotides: TGTGCCAGTAGTATAGACCCGGGACAGGGGGGGACTGAAGCTTTCTTT.

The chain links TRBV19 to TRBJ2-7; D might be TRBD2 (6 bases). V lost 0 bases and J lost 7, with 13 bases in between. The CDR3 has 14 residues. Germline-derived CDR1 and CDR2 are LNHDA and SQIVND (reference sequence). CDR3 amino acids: CASSIDWTNGEQYF. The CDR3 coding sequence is TGTGCCAGTAGTATAGATTGGACTAACGGTGAGCAGTACTTC.

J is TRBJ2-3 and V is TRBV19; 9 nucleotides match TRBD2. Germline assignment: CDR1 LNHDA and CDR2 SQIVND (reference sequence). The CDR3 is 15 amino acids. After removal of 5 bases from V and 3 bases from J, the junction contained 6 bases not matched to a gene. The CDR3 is CASSGTSSGTDTQYF. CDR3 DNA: TGTGCCAGTAGTGGGACTAGCTCGGGGACAGATACGCAGTATTTT.

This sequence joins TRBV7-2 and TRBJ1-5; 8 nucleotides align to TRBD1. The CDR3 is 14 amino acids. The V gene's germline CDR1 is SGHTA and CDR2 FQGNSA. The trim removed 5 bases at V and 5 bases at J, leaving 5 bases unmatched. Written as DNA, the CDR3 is TGTGCCAGCAGCGCCGGGACAGGCTATCAGCCCCAGCATTTT. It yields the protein CASSAGTGYQPQHF. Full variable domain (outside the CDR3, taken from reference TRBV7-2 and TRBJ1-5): GAGVSQSPSNKVTEKGKDVELRCDPISGHTALYWYRQSLGQGLEFLIYFQGNSAPDKSGLPSDRFSAERTGGSVSTLTIQRTQQEDSAVYLCASSAGTGYQPQHFGDGTRLSIL.

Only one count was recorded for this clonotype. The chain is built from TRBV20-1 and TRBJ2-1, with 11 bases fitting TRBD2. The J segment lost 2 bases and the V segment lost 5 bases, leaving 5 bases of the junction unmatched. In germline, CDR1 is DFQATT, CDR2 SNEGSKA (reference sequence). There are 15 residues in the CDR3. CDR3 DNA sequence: TGCAGTGCTGACCGTAGCGGGGGGGCCTACAATGAGCAGTTCTTC. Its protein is CSADRSGGAYNEQFF.

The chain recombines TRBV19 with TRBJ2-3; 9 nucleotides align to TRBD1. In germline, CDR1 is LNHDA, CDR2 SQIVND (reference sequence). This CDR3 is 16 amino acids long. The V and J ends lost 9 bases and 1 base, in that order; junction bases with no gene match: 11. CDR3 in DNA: TGTGCCAGCAACCTCCGGGACAGGGTGGGCACAGATACGCAGTATTTT. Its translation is CASNLRDRVGTDTQYF.

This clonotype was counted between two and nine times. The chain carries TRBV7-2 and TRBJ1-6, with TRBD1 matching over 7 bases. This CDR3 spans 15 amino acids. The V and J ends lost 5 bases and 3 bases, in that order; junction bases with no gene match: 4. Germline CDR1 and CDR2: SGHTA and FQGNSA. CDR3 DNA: TGTGCCAGCAGCACCCGACAGGGCTATAATTCACCCCTCCACTTT. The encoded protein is CASSTRQGYNSPLHF.